This TCR beta chain was sequenced in a study of T cell clonotyping in hematopoietic cell transplantation. For this clone: Its antigen is not known.

Produced via immunoSEQ multiplex PCR; TCRdb's table is partial and in-frame only. The sample yields roughly 4,500 clones, roughly 84% seen once. Study results and caveats: Pathologically expanded recipient clonotypes increased progressively from day 30 to day 180 as diversity fell. Higher Inverse Simpson Index values in graft donor and pretransplant recipient predicted broader posttransplant TCR diversity.

After removal of 2 bases from V and 3 bases from J, the junction contained 5 bases not matched to a gene. The CDR3 runs 15 residues. The germline V gene encodes CDR1 SEHNR and CDR2 FQNEAQ (reference sequence). The material sequenced was peripheral blood mononuclear cells, taken 180 days after allogeneic stem cell transplant. This clonotype was obtained from a male patient aged 55 to 69 who had an allogeneic stem cell transplant from an unrelated donor, so T cells may come from the graft donor. Some clones in this sample may be carry-over from other donors' samples. This rearrangement joins TRBV7-9 to TRBJ1-2; 8 bases line up with TRBD1. CDR3 bases: TGTGCCAGCAGCTTAATGCGACAGGGGCACTATGGCTACACCTTC. Its protein is CASSLMRQGHYGYTF.